These 28 T cell receptor beta chains share one sample of origin, sequenced in a study of cytomegalovirus exposure and HLA in healthy donors. The PCR contained 60 Vbeta and 13 Jbeta primers. Only in-frame clones appear in the TCRdb table, and some are missing; sequencing was by immunoSEQ multiplex PCR. In the table there are about 130,000 clones, 74% of which are singletons. Sequenced material: PBMCs. The receptors here all came from a woman aged 45 to 65 in good health and CMV-seropositive.

The chain employs TRBV19 and TRBJ2-7; 8 bases are a match to TRBD1. Germline values: CDR1 LNHDA, CDR2 SQIVND (reference sequence). The CDR3 has 15 amino acids. J gave up 3 bases and V 5 bases, and 9 bases lay outside the gene matches. In nucleotides, the CDR3 is TGTGCCAGTAGTTTAACCGGGACAGGAAACTACGAGCAGTACTTC. Encoded protein: CASSLTGTGNYEQYF.

The chain carries TRBV2 and TRBJ2-3; weak D call: TRBD2 (5 bases). V gave up 6 bases and J gave up 8 bases, with 18 bases separating them. The germline CDR1 and CDR2 sequences are SNHLY and FYNNEI. The CDR3 covers 14 residues. This chain's CDR3 is CASSPPRAGVTQYF. The CDR3 DNA is TGTGCCAGCAGCCCTCCCCGGGCCGGGGTTACGCAGTATTTT.

The rearrangement joins TRBV5-1 to TRBJ1-1; D unresolved. Per germline, CDR1 SGHRS and CDR2 YFSETQ. Trimming took 3 bases from V and 2 from J, leaving 8 bases between them. This CDR3 is 13 amino acids long. The CDR3 here is CASSYSPNTEAFF. DNA of the CDR3: TGCGCCAGCAGCTACAGCCCTAACACTGAAGCTTTCTTT.

The chain carries TRBV7-2 and TRBJ1-2, with D hard to call. The V gene's germline CDR1 is SGHTA and CDR2 FQGNSA. Trimming left V 1 base short and J 0 bases short, with 9 bases between. The CDR3 has 15 amino acids. Here the CDR3 reads CASSLVGQTNYGYTF. The CDR3 coding sequence is TGTGCCAGCAGCTTAGTTGGGCAGACTAACTATGGCTACACCTTC.

The rearrangement uses TRBV27 and TRBJ2-7; 8 positions agree with TRBD1. The CDR3 extends over 14 amino acids. The germline CDR1 and CDR2 sequences are MNHEY and SMNVEV (reference sequence). Trimming removed 4 bases from V and 3 bases from J; junction bases left unmatched: 5. This CDR3 is CASSWGTGYYEQYF. The CDR3 DNA is TGTGCCAGCAGTTGGGGGACAGGTTACTACGAGCAGTACTTC.

This chain joins TRBV5-1 and TRBJ2-5; 8 positions agree with TRBD1. Germline V gene lookup returns CDR1 SGHRS and CDR2 YFSETQ. The CDR3 contains 14 residues. V lost 7 bases, J lost 1 base, and 6 bases stayed unmatched. The CDR3 region is CASRPGQGQETQYF. CDR3 in DNA: TGCGCCAGCCGACCTGGACAGGGCCAAGAGACCCAGTACTTC.

This clone was detected only a few times. The rearrangement links TRBV10-3 to TRBJ2-3; TRBD1 matches 8 bases. CDR1 is ENHRY and CDR2 is SYGVKD in the germline V gene. This CDR3 comprises 13 residues. With V trimmed by 4 bases and J by 6 bases, 3 bases remained unmatched. CDR3 loop: CAISGTGLDTQYF. The CDR3 nucleotides read TGTGCCATCAGTGGGACAGGGTTGGATACGCAGTATTTT.

This clone showed up just a few times. The chain joins TRBV2 to TRBJ1-2; possible D gene TRBD1, 6 bases. The CDR3 contains 14 residues. V lost 1 base and J lost 8, with 14 bases in between. The V gene's germline CDR1 is SNHLY and CDR2 FYNNEI. The CDR3 spells CASSEEGRGGGYTF. CDR3 in DNA: TGTGCCAGCAGTGAAGAGGGCAGGGGAGGGGGCTACACCTTC.

This rearrangement joins TRBV7-3 to TRBJ2-2; maybe TRBD2 (6 bases). V was clipped by 3 bases and J by 2 bases, with 10 bases between them. The V gene's germline CDR1 is SGHTA and CDR2 FQGTGA. This CDR3 is 15 amino acids long. CDR3: CASSFGGSNTGELFF. In nucleotides, the CDR3 is TGTGCCAGCAGCTTCGGGGGTAGCAACACCGGGGAGCTGTTTTTT.

V and J are TRBV4-2 and TRBJ2-5, with TRBD2 identical over 11 bases. There are 16 residues in the CDR3. V was clipped by 0 bases and J by 7 bases; unmatched bases: 7. Per germline, CDR1 LGHNA and CDR2 YNFKEQ. The DNA for the CDR3 is TGTGCCAGCAGCCAAGACCCCGGGACTAGCGGCGGGACCCAGTACTTC. It codes for CASSQDPGTSGGTQYF.

V usage is TRBV2 and J usage is TRBJ1-2, with D hard to call. Germline values: CDR1 SNHLY, CDR2 FYNNEI. The ends were cut back, 5 bases at V and 2 bases at J, with 9 bases in the middle. The CDR3 has 13 residues. CDR3 residues: CASSPQTNYGYTF. CDR3 in DNA: TGTGCCAGCAGTCCACAGACCAACTATGGCTACACCTTC.

The V call is TRBV7-2, the J call TRBJ2-5; a weak D match, TRBD1 (6 bases). V lost 5 bases and J 11 bases, leaving 12 bases between the germline ends. The CDR3 runs to 11 residues. The germline V gene has CDR1 SGHTA and CDR2 FQGNSA. In nucleotides, the CDR3 is TGTGCCAGCAGCGAACAGGGTGAGCAGTACTTC. Translated: CASSEQGEQYF. The entire variable domain, with the rest obtained from reference TRBV7-2 and TRBJ2-5, is as follows: GAGVSQSPSNKVTEKGKDVELRCDPISGHTALYWYRQSLGQGLEFLIYFQGNSAPDKSGLPSDRFSAERTGGSVSTLTIQRTQQEDSAVYLCASSEQGEQYFGPGTRLLVL.

This sequence joins TRBV7-8 and TRBJ2-3; TRBD2 aligns across 9 bases. The ends lost 3 bases at V and 3 bases at J; junction bases unmatched: 4. Germline lookup yields CDR1 SGHVS and CDR2 FQNEAQ. The CDR3 is 15 residues long. CDR3 sequence reads: CASSLSSGGTDTQYF. For the CDR3, the DNA is TGTGCCAGCAGCTTGAGTAGCGGGGGAACAGATACGCAGTATTTT.

The chain has TRBV6-1 and TRBJ1-2; D not certain. The CDR3 covers 12 residues. V was trimmed by 2 bases and J by 1 base, leaving 2 bases between them. CDR1 MNHNS and CDR2 SASEGT come from the germline V gene. The CDR3 bases are TGTGCCAGCAGTGAACATAACTATGGCTACACCTTC. It yields the protein CASSEHNYGYTF.

The genes are TRBV27 and TRBJ1-4; the D gene is possibly TRBD1 (6 bases). CDR3 length: 17 residues. The V gene's germline CDR1 is MNHEY and CDR2 SMNVEV (reference sequence). V was pared by 3 bases and J by 0 bases, with 14 bases between. CDR3 bases: TGTGCCAGCAGTTTTGGGCCAGGGGCTGCAACTAATGAAAAACTGTTTTTT. Translating gives CASSFGPGAATNEKLFF.

The CDR3 sequence: CASSLDRSREQFF. The CDR3 nucleotides read TGTGCCAGCAGCTTAGATAGAAGCAGGGAGCAGTTCTTC. V usage is TRBV7-2 and J usage is TRBJ2-1; D gene unclear. Germline V gene lookup returns CDR1 SGHTA and CDR2 FQGNSA. Trimming took off 1 base at V and 10 bases at J, with 11 bases between the two ends. CDR3 size: 13 residues. Filled out from reference TRBV7-2 and TRBJ2-1, the complete variable domain reads GAGVSQSPSNKVTEKGKDVELRCDPISGHTALYWYRQSLGQGLEFLIYFQGNSAPDKSGLPSDRFSAERTGGSVSTLTIQRTQQEDSAVYLCASSLDRSREQFFGPGTRLTVL.

CDR3 bases: TGTGCCAGCAGTCCTCCCGGACAGGGATTAGGAGAAAAACTGTTTTTT. This sequence encodes CASSPPGQGLGEKLFF. The genes are TRBV28 and TRBJ1-4, with 8 bases identical to TRBD1. This CDR3 has 16 residues. Losses at the gene ends were 5 bases for V and 8 bases for J; bases not matched to a gene: 13. Germline CDR1 MDHEN, CDR2 SYDVKM.

This clone came up a few times. The chain couples TRBV10-1 to TRBJ2-5, with TRBD2 matching over 11 bases. Germline V CDR1 and CDR2: WNHNN, SYGVQD (reference sequence). After removal of 6 bases from V and 1 base from J, the junction contained 7 bases not matched to a gene. The CDR3 consists of 16 residues. The DNA of the CDR3 is TGCGCCAGCAGGAACCCTAGCGGGGGGAGCCAAGAGACCCAGTACTTC. Amino acids: CASRNPSGGSQETQYF.

This sequence joins TRBV6-6 and TRBJ1-4, with TRBD1 identical over 11 bases. Germline values: CDR1 MNHNY, CDR2 SVGAGI (reference sequence). The CDR3 sequence is 16 residues long. After removal of 0 bases from V and 10 bases from J, the junction contained 7 bases not matched to a gene. In nucleotides, the CDR3 is TGTGCCAGCAGTTACTCTATCGGGACAGGGGGTTTAAAACTGTTTTTT. Amino acid sequence: CASSYSIGTGGLKLFF.

A few counts support this clone. The chain combines TRBV5-1 with TRBJ1-2; 7 nucleotides match TRBD1. The length of the CDR3 is 14 residues. V was clipped by 4 bases and J by 4 bases; unmatched bases: 7. CDR1 is SGHRS and CDR2 is YFSETQ in the germline V gene. This CDR3 is CASSLAGQSYGYTF. The CDR3 DNA sequence: TGCGCCAGCAGCCTCGCGGGACAGTCCTATGGCTACACCTTC.

The chain has TRBV10-2 and TRBJ2-5; the match to TRBD2 covers 11 bases. Germline assignment: CDR1 WSHSY and CDR2 SAAADI. This CDR3 has 18 residues. V dropped 4 bases and J dropped 2; count of bases not matched to a gene: 12. In nucleotides, the CDR3 is TGCGCCAGCAGTGTCGGGGCTAGCGGGGGGTTTGTTCAAGAGACCCAGTACTTC. This sequence encodes CASSVGASGGFVQETQYF.

In DNA form, the CDR3 reads TGTGCCAGCAGCTTAGAATTGACCGGGACAGGTGAAGCTTTCTTT. This sequence encodes CASSLELTGTGEAFF. The gene calls are TRBV11-2 and TRBJ1-1, with TRBD1 matching over 8 bases. The germline gives CDR1 SGHAT, CDR2 FQNNGV. Unmatched junction bases numbered 7, after V lost 0 bases and J lost 7 bases. The CDR3 loop spans 15 amino acids.

This clone came up once. The chain employs TRBV7-8 and TRBJ1-5; D is ambiguous. Germline V gene lookup returns CDR1 SGHVS and CDR2 FQNEAQ. Trimming removed 4 bases from V and 2 bases from J, with 18 bases in between. This CDR3 comprises 17 residues. The CDR3 loop is CASSSREGWLGNQPQHF. The CDR3 bases are TGTGCCAGCAGCTCTAGAGAGGGTTGGTTGGGCAATCAGCCCCAGCATTTT.

V and J are TRBV7-9 and TRBJ2-7, with TRBD1 matching over 7 bases. Per germline, CDR1 SEHNR and CDR2 FQNEAQ (reference sequence). The CDR3 extends over 13 amino acids. The CDR3 DNA reads as TGTGCCAGCAGCTTAGAGAATCGGGACAGCTTCAGTGTC. Amino acids: CASSLENRDSFSV.

The chain combines TRBV11-2 with TRBJ1-3; 7 bases fit TRBD1. CDR3 length equals 15 residues. Germline CDR1 is SGHAT and CDR2 is FQNNGV. The junction had 2 bases not matched to a gene; V was cut back by 3 bases and J by 0 bases. In DNA form, the CDR3 reads TGTGCCAGCAGCTTGGACAGGTACTCTGGAAACACCATATATTTT. Residues: CASSLDRYSGNTIYF.

The J gene is TRBJ1-2, the V gene TRBV6-5; D not certain. The CDR3 runs 12 residues. V was shortened by 10 bases and J by 7 bases, with 16 bases between the two germline ends. CDR1 is MNHEY, CDR2 SVGAGI, per germline. CDR3 sequence (DNA): TGTGCCAAAGTTGGTCAGTCGGGTGGCTACACCTTC. It yields the protein CAKVGQSGGYTF.

This clone was seen only a few times. The rearrangement joins TRBV5-1 to TRBJ2-7; 12 bases line up with TRBD2. There are 16 residues in the CDR3. The junction had 5 bases not matched to a gene; V was cut back by 2 bases and J by 2 bases. Germline CDR1 reads SGHRS; CDR2 reads YFSETQ. This chain's CDR3 is CASSFRTSGVPYEQYF. As DNA, the CDR3 is TGCGCCAGCAGCTTCCGGACTAGCGGGGTGCCCTACGAGCAGTACTTC.

The chain recombines TRBV4-1 with TRBJ1-2; D remains ambiguous. This CDR3 region has 15 residues. Germline values: CDR1 MGHRA, CDR2 YSYEKL. V shed 0 bases and J shed 1 base, with 9 bases lying between them. The chain's CDR3 is CASSQEARSNYGYTF. The CDR3 region has the DNA TGCGCCAGCAGCCAAGAAGCGAGAAGTAACTATGGCTACACCTTC.